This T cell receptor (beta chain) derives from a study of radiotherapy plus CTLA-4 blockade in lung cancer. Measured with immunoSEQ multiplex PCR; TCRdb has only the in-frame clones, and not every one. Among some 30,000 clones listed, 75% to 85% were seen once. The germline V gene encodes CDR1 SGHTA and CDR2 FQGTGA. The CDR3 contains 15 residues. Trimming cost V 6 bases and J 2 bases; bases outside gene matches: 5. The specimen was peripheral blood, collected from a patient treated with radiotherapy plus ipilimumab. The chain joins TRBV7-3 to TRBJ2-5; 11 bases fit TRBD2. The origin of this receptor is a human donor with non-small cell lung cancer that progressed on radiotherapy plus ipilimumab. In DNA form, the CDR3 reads TGTGCCAGCAGGTTAGCGGGGGGGCTACAAGAGACCCAGTACTTC. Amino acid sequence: CASRLAGGLQETQYF. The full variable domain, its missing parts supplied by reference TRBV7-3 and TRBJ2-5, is GAGVSQTPSNKVTEKGKYVELRCDPISGHTALYWYRQSLGQGPEFLIYFQGTGAADDSGLPNDRFFAVRPEGSVSTLKIQRTERGDSAVYLCASRLAGGLQETQYFGPGTRLLVL.